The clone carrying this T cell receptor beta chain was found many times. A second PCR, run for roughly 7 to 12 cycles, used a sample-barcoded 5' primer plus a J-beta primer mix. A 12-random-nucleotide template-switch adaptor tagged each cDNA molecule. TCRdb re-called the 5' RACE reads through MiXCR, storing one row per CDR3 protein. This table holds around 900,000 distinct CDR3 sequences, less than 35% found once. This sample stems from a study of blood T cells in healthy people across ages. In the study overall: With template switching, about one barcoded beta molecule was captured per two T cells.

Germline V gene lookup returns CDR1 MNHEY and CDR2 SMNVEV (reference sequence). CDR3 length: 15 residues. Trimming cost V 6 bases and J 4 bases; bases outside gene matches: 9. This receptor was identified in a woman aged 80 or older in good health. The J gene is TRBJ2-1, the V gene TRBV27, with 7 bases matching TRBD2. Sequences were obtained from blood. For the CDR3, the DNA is TGTGCCAGCAGCGTGGGGGGGAGGTTTTACAATGAGCAGTTCTTC. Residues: CASSVGGRFYNEQFF.